This is a list of T cell receptor beta chains from one sample in a study of CD8+ T cells in alopecia areata. The protocol was immunoSEQ multiplex PCR, while the TCRdb copy is restricted to in-frame clones and leaves out a portion. The sample has over 120,000 clones, approximately 51% seen once. The sequences come from CD4+ T cells sorted from blood, collected at week 0. These receptors originate from a human donor with alopecia areata. Both conserved end residues are part of each CDR3. The order of the fields is V gene, D gene, clone size, J gene, CDR3 DNA, CDR3 protein. D genes are given only for firm matches. Size is omitted from some rows. Given values are once, few, many or a class for expanded clones.

v_call: TRBV7-9; d_call: .; clone_size: .; j_call: TRBJ2-5; cdr3_nt: TGTGCCAGCAGCTTGGGGTCAGGGGAGACCCAGTACTTC; cdr3_aa: CASSLGSGETQYF
v_call: TRBV6-5; d_call: .; clone_size: few; j_call: TRBJ2-1; cdr3_nt: TGTGCCAGCACTTCATCCAGTTCGCCCAGCGATGAGCAGTTCTTC; cdr3_aa: CASTSSSSPSDEQFF
v_call: TRBV7-9; d_call: TRBD2; clone_size: .; j_call: TRBJ2-7; cdr3_nt: TGTGCCAGCAGCTCTTGGGGAGGGGTTCCGAGATGGGAGCAGTACTTC; cdr3_aa: CASSSWGGVPRWEQYF
v_call: TRBV27; d_call: .; clone_size: .; j_call: TRBJ1-5; cdr3_nt: TGTGCCAGCAGTAGCGACCTATATAGCAATCAGCCCCAGCATTTT; cdr3_aa: CASSSDLYSNQPQHF
v_call: TRBV7-9; d_call: .; clone_size: .; j_call: TRBJ2-4; cdr3_nt: TGTGCCAGCAGCTTAGGCGCGGGGAGGAACATTCAGTACTTC; cdr3_aa: CASSLGAGRNIQYF
v_call: TRBV10-3; d_call: .; clone_size: .; j_call: TRBJ2-7; cdr3_nt: TGTGCCATCAGTGAGTTTGGGGGGCGGGAGCAGTACTTC; cdr3_aa: CAISEFGGREQYF
v_call: TRBV2; d_call: TRBD1; clone_size: .; j_call: TRBJ2-5; cdr3_nt: TGTGCCAGCAGTGAATTAACAGGGGGCGGGGTACCTCAAGAGACCCAGTACTTC; cdr3_aa: CASSELTGGGVPQETQYF
v_call: TRBV28; d_call: .; clone_size: .; j_call: TRBJ2-5; cdr3_nt: TGTGCCAGCAGCTCGTTCAAGATTCGGACAGTGCGGGCCCAAGAGACCCAGTACTTC; cdr3_aa: CASSSFKIRTVRAQETQYF
v_call: TRBV9; d_call: .; clone_size: few; j_call: TRBJ1-2; cdr3_nt: TGTGCCAGCAGCCGTACGAGGGACCCTTATAACTATGGCTACACCTTC; cdr3_aa: CASSRTRDPYNYGYTF
v_call: TRBV30; d_call: .; clone_size: few; j_call: TRBJ2-1; cdr3_nt: TGTGCCTGGAGTGTAACCCCTTCCCAATACAATGAGCAGTTCTTC; cdr3_aa: CAWSVTPSQYNEQFF
v_call: TRBV5-1; d_call: .; clone_size: .; j_call: TRBJ2-1; cdr3_nt: TGCGCCAGCAGCTTCTTGTGGGGTTCTGGGGTAGATGAGCAGTTCTTC; cdr3_aa: CASSFLWGSGVDEQFF
v_call: TRBV7-9; d_call: .; clone_size: .; j_call: TRBJ2-6; cdr3_nt: TGTGCCAGCAGCGCCCGGCGGGGACAGATTGTCTCTGGGGCCAACGTCCTGACTTTC; cdr3_aa: CASSARRGQIVSGANVLTF
v_call: TRBV29-1; d_call: TRBD1; clone_size: .; j_call: TRBJ2-7; cdr3_nt: TGCAGCGTCCAGACAGGGGACTACGAGCAGTACTTC; cdr3_aa: CSVQTGDYEQYF